The clone carrying this TCR beta chain was found a few times. A much larger clone is a single base away; this may be a read error. CDR1 MGHRA and CDR2 YSYEKL come from the germline V gene. CDR3 length equals 16 residues. The second PCR ran about 6 to 11 cycles with a sample-barcoded 5' primer and J-beta primers. Each CDR3 protein is one row after TCRdb ran MiXCR on the 5' RACE reads. The table has hundreds of thousands of distinct CDR3 sequences, under 30% seen once. This entry comes from a study of blood T cells in healthy people across ages. Isolating PBMCs gave at least 6.5 million of these cells per sample.

The clonotype comes from a woman of 80 years or more in good health. The chain couples TRBV4-1 to TRBJ2-5; 10 bases are a match to TRBD1. The source material was blood. In nucleotides, the CDR3 is TGCGCCAGCAGCCAAGTTTGGGGACAGGGGCAAGAGGCCCAGTACTTC. This encodes CASSQVWGQGQEAQYF.